This TCR beta chain was profiled in a study of blood T cell repertoires in COVID-19. Overall study: Some COVID-19 samples were acute and others convalescent; all came from the United States, Italy and Spain. In each case, the material was cDNA or gDNA derived from T cells, B-cell-depleted T cells, or PBMCs.

Recruits, aged about 18 to 95 years, lived in 20 to 30 US areas. Cohort allocation depended upon clinical history that participants reported. V was trimmed by 5 bases and J by 0 bases, leaving 14 bases between them. CDR3 length: 16 residues. Germline values: CDR1 PRHDT, CDR2 FYEKMQ (reference sequence). TCRdb's table, derived via immunoSEQ multiplex PCR, lists solely in-frame clones and lacks some. The sample gives fewer than 500,000 clones, roughly 90% of which show up once; over 0.9% is in the top ten. Input material: PBMCs or T cells enriched from blood (not recorded which). The origin of this receptor is a woman aged 25 to 39 with acute COVID-19. The V call is TRBV13, the J call TRBJ1-3; tentative D call: TRBD1 (6 bases). The CDR3 protein is CASSPGDRISGNTIYF. CDR3 nucleotides: TGTGCCAGCAGCCCGGGCGACAGGATCTCTGGAAACACCATATATTTT.